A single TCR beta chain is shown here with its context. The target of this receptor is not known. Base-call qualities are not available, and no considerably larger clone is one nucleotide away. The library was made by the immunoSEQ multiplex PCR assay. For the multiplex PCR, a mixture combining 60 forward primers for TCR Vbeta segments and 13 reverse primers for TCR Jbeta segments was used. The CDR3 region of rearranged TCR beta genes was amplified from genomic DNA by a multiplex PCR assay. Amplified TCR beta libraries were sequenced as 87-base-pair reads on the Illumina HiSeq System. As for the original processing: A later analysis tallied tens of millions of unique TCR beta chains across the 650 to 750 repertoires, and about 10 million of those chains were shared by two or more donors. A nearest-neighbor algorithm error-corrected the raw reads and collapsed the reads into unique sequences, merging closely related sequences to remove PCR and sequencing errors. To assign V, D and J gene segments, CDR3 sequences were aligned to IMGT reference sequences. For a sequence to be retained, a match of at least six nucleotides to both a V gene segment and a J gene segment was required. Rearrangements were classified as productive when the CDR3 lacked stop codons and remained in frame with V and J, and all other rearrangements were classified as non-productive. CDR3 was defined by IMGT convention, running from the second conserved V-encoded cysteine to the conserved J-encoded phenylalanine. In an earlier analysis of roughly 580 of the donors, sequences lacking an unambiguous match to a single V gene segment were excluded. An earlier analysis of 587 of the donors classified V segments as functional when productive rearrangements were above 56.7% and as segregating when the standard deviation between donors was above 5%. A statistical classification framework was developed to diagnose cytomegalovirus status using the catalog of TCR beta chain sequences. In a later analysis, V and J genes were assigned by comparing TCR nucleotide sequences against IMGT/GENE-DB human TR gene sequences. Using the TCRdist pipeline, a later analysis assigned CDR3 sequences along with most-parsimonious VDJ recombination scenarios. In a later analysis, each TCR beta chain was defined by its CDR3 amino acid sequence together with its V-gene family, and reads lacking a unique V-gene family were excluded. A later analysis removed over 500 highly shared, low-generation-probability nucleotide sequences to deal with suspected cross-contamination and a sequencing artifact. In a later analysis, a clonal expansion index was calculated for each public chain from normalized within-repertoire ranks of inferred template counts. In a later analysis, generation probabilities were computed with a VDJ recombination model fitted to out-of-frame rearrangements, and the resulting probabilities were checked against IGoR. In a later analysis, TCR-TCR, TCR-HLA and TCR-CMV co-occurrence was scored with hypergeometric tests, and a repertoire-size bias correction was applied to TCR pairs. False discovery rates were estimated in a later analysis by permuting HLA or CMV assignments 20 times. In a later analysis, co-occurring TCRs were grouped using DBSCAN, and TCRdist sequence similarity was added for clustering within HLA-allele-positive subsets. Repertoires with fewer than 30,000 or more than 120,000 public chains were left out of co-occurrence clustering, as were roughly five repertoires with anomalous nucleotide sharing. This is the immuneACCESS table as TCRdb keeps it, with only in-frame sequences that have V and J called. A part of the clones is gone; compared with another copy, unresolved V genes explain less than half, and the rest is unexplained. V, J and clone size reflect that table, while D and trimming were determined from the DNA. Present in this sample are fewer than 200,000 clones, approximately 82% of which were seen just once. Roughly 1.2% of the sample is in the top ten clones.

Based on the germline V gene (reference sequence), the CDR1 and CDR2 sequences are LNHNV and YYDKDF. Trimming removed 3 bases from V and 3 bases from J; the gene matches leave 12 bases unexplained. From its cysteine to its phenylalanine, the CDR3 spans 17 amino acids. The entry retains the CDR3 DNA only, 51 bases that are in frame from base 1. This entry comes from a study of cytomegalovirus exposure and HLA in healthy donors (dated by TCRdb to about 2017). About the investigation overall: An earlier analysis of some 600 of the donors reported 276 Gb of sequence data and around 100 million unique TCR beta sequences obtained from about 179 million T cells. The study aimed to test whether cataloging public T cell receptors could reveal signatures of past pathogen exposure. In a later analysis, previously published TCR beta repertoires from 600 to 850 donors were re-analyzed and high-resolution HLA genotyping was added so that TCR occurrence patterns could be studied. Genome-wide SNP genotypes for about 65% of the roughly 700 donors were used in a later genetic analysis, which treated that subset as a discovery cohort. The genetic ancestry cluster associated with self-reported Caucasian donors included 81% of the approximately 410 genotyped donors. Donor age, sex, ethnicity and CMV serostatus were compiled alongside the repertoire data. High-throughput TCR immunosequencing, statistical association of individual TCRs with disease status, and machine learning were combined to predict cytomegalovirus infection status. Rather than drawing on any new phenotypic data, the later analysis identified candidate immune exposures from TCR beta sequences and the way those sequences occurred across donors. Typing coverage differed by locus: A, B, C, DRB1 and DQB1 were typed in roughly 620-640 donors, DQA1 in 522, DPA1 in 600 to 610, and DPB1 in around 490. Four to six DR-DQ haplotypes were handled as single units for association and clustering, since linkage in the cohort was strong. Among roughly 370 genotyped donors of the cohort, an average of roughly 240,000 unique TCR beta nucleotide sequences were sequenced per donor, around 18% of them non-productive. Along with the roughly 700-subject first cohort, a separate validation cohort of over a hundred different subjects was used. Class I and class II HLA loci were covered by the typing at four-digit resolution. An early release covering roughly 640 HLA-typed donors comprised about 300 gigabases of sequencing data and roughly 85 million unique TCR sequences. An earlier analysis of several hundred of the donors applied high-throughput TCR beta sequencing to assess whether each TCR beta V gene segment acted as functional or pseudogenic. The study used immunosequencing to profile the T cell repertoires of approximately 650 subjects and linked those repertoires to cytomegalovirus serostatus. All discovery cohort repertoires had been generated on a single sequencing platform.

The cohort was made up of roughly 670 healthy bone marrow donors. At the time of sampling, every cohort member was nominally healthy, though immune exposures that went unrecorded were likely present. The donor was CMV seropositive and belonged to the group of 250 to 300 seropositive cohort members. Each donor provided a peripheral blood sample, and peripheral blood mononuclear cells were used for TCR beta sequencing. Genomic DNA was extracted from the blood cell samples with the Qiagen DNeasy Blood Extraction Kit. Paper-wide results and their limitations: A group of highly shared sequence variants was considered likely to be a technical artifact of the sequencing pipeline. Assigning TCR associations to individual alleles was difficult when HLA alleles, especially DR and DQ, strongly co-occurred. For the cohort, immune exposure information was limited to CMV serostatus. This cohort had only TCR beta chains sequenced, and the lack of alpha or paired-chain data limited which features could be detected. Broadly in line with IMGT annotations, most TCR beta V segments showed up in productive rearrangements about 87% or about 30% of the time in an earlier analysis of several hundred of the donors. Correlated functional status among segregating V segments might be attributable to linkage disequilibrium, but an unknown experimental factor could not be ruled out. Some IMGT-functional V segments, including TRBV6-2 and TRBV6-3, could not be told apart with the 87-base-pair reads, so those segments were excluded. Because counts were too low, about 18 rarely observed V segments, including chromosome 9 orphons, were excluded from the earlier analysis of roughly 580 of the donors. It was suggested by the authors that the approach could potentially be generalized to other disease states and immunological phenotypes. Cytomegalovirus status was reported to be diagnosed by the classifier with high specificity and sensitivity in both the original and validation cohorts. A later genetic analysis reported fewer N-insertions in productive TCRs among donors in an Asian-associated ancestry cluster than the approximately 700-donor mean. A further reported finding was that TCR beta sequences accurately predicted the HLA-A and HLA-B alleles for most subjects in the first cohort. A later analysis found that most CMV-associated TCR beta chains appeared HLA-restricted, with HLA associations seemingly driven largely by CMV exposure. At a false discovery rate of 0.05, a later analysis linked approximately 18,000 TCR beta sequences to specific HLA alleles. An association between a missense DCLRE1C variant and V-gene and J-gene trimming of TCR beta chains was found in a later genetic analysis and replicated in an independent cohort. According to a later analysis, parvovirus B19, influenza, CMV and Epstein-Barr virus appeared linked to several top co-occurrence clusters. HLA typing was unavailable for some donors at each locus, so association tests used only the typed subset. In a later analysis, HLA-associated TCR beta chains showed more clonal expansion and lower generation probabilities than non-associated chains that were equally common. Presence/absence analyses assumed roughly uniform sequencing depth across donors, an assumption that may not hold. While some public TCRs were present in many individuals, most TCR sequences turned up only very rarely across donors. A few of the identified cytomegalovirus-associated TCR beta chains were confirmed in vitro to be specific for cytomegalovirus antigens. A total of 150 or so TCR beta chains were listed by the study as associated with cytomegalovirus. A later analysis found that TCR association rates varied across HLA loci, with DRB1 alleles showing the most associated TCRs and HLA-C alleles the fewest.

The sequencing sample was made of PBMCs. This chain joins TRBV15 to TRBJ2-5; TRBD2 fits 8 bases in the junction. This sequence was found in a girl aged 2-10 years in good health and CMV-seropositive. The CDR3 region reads CATSRTPSAGVEETQYF. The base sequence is TGTGCCACCAGCAGGACCCCGTCAGCGGGAGTGGAAGAGACCCAGTACTTC.